Shown below are 27 T cell receptor beta chains from a single sample sequenced in a study of T cell clusters in autoimmune cytopenias. One tube held mixed TRB-A and TRB-B primer pools for touch-down PCR. TCRdb reprocessed the multiplex PCR reads and keeps a single row for each CDR3 protein, giving no DNA. The listing records roughly 4,000 distinct CDR3 sequences. TRB was amplified from roughly 250 ng of peripheral blood genomic DNA per sample. These data were likewise used in another study, on T cell repertoires in aging, cancer and after chemotherapy.

The sample consisted of peripheral blood. The receptor source for this set is a human donor in good health.

Judged by frequency, this clonotype is hyperexpanded. The chain couples TRBV6-5 to TRBJ2-1; checking the TCRdb D call of TRBD2 is not possible without DNA. The CDR3 length is 17 residues. Germline CDR1 is MNHEY and CDR2 is SVGAGI. The chain's CDR3 is CASSYWGAGGLPNEQFF.

CDR3 protein: CASSQGQGDYEQYF. This chain connects TRBV4-2 to TRBJ2-7; TCRdb's D call, TRBD1, is unchecked because there is no DNA. The CDR3 runs to 14 residues. CDR1 LGHNA and CDR2 YNFKEQ come from the germline V gene.

Frequency places this clonotype as medium-sized. This chain links TRBV19 with TRBJ1-6; TCRdb calls TRBD1, which cannot be checked without DNA. From germline, CDR1 is LNHDA and CDR2 SQIVND (reference sequence). The CDR3 spans 15 residues. The CDR3 loop is CASSPGISGYSPLHF. Variable domain in full (rest from reference TRBV19 and TRBJ1-6): DGGITQSPKYLFRKEGQNVTLSCEQNLNHDAMYWYRQDPGQGLRLIYYSQIVNDFQKGDIAEGYSVSREKKESFPLTVTSAQKNPTAFYLCASSPGISGYSPLHFGNGTRLTVT.

This clonotype is called medium-sized based on its frequency. The rearrangement links TRBV27 to TRBJ1-2. In germline, CDR1 is MNHEY, CDR2 SMNVEV (reference sequence). The CDR3 has 12 amino acids. CDR3 loop: CATRQLTYGYTF.

This clonotype is called medium-sized (0.01 to 0.1%) based on its frequency. V usage is TRBV19 and J usage is TRBJ2-7; the TCRdb D gene call, TRBD2, has no DNA to confirm it. CDR1 and CDR2 (germline): LNHDA, SQIVND (reference sequence). The CDR3 totals 18 residues. The CDR3 sequence is CASSMGLAGAASSYEQYF.

V and J are TRBV20-1 and TRBJ2-5; TCRdb proposes TRBD2, but this gene call is untestable without DNA. The CDR3 loop spans 16 amino acids. The germline V gene has CDR1 DFQATT and CDR2 SNEGSKA (reference sequence). The CDR3 sequence: CSAETLRGGLRETQYF.

This clonotype is identified as medium-sized from frequency. The V call is TRBV7-9, the J call TRBJ2-7; the TCRdb D gene call, TRBD1, has no DNA to confirm it. The CDR3 runs 15 residues. Germline V gene lookup returns CDR1 SEHNR and CDR2 FQNEAQ (reference sequence). The CDR3 reads CASSPDGAGAKEQYF.

Judged by frequency, this clonotype is medium-sized. V gene TRBV7-9 combines with J gene TRBJ2-3. CDR1 and CDR2 (germline): SEHNR, FQNEAQ (reference sequence). The CDR3 runs 15 residues. This chain's CDR3 is CASSLALAHTDTQYF.

Considering frequency, this clonotype is medium-sized (0.01 to 0.1%). This chain uses TRBV12-3 or TRBV12-4 with TRBJ2-3. The CDR3 has 14 residues. The CDR3 protein is CASSLDLGTDTQYF.

The rearrangement uses TRBV10-2 and TRBJ2-3; absent DNA, TCRdb's TRBD2 call cannot be checked. Germline assignment: CDR1 WSHSY and CDR2 SAAADI. This CDR3 spans 14 amino acids. CDR3 loop: CATQVAVGTDTQYF.

Measured by frequency, this clonotype is medium-sized. The genes are TRBV19 and TRBJ2-2; absent DNA, TCRdb's TRBD1 call cannot be checked. This CDR3 comprises 14 residues. CDR1 and CDR2 from the germline V gene are LNHDA and SQIVND (reference sequence). The CDR3 spells CASSIQGTTGELFF.

By frequency, this clonotype is medium-sized. The chain couples TRBV19 to TRBJ2-5; the D call from TCRdb, TRBD2, cannot be confirmed without DNA. The germline CDR1 and CDR2 sequences are LNHDA and SQIVND (reference sequence). The CDR3 is 14 amino acids. The CDR3 loop is CASTKRGGTETQYF.

V and J are TRBV7-2 and TRBJ2-7; checking the TCRdb D call of TRBD1 is not possible without DNA. Germline assignment: CDR1 SGHTA and CDR2 FQGNSA. This CDR3 is built from 13 residues. The CDR3 is CASSLHRVYEQYF.

In terms of frequency, this clonotype is medium-sized. The chain is built from TRBV30 and TRBJ1-4; TCRdb lists TRBD1, though no DNA is available to test this call. Germline assignment: CDR1 GTSNPN and CDR2 SVGIG (reference sequence). CDR3 length equals 16 residues. CDR3 protein: CAWSVAGQIFNEKLFF.

The rearrangement links TRBV19 to TRBJ1-1. CDR1 is LNHDA and CDR2 is SQIVND in the germline V gene (reference sequence). This CDR3 is built from 14 residues. The CDR3 reads CASSSEGLGTEAFF.

This clonotype ranks as medium-sized in terms of frequency. This chain links TRBV6-5 with TRBJ2-3; TCRdb proposes TRBD2, but this gene call is untestable without DNA. Germline values: CDR1 MNHEY, CDR2 SVGAGI. The CDR3 runs to 14 residues. CDR3 loop: CASRRDFSTDTQYF.

CDR3 in amino acids: CSATPPSTGDYEQYF. The chain joins TRBV20-1 to TRBJ2-7; TCRdb gives TRBD1 as the D gene, but with no DNA this cannot be confirmed. Germline CDR1 DFQATT, CDR2 SNEGSKA (reference sequence). The CDR3 length is 15 residues.

This clonotype is classed as medium-sized by frequency. CDR3 region: CASSLAGGRDNEQFF. The gene calls are TRBV7-6 and TRBJ2-1; TCRdb selects TRBD1, and the lack of DNA leaves this call unchecked. The CDR3 spans 15 residues. Germline assignment: CDR1 SGHVS and CDR2 FNYEAQ.

This clonotype is medium-sized (0.01 to 0.1%) by frequency. V is TRBV5-6 and J is TRBJ2-1; the D call from TCRdb, TRBD1, cannot be confirmed without DNA. This CDR3 has 12 residues. CDR1 is SGHDT and CDR2 is YYEEEE in the germline V gene. The chain's CDR3 is CASSFSGGLQFF.

This clonotype is called medium-sized based on its frequency. This rearrangement joins TRBV6-1 to TRBJ1-5; the D gene TCRdb calls, TRBD1, cannot be checked with no DNA. This CDR3 region has 14 residues. Germline values: CDR1 MNHNS, CDR2 SASEGT. The CDR3 loop is CASSRQRSNQPQHF.

The chain joins TRBV6-5 to TRBJ1-5; TCRdb selects TRBD1, and the lack of DNA leaves this call unchecked. This CDR3 comprises 20 residues. Germline-derived CDR1 and CDR2 are MNHEY and SVGAGI. CDR3 region: CASSYWGAGVAPRDTQPQHF.

This chain connects TRBV18 to TRBJ1-3. CDR1 is KGHSH, CDR2 LQKENI, per germline. The CDR3 has 13 residues. CDR3 region: CASSPSAGNTIYF.

This clonotype is classed as medium-sized by frequency. The rearrangement uses TRBV7-9 and TRBJ2-5; TCRdb reports TRBD1, a call that lacks DNA to check it against. From germline, CDR1 is SEHNR and CDR2 FQNEAQ (reference sequence). There are 15 residues in the CDR3. CDR3 region: CASSLTGGHEETQYF. The full variable domain, with the rest looked up from reference TRBV7-9 and TRBJ2-5, is DTGVSQNPRHKITKRGQNVTFRCDPISEHNRLYWYRQTLGQGPEFLTYFQNEAQLEKSRLLSDRFSAERPKGSFSTLEIQRTEQGDSAMYLCASSLTGGHEETQYFGPGTRLLVL.

V and J are TRBV11-2 and TRBJ1-5; the D call of TRBD1 rests on TCRdb alone, since no DNA is present to check it. Germline assignment: CDR1 SGHAT and CDR2 FQNNGV. CDR3 size: 19 residues. The CDR3 protein is CASSQVLGQGGSGNQPQHF.

The V call is TRBV7-3, the J call TRBJ2-2; the D call of TRBD1 rests on TCRdb alone, since no DNA is present to check it. This CDR3 is 17 amino acids long. Germline assignment: CDR1 SGHTA and CDR2 FQGTGA. The CDR3 is CASTPEREEGRDGELFF.

By frequency, this clonotype registers medium-sized. The rearrangement links TRBV11-1 to TRBJ2-5; no DNA is available, so the TRBD2 call from TCRdb remains unchecked. The CDR3 consists of 16 residues. Germline lookup yields CDR1 SGHAT and CDR2 FQDESV (reference sequence). CDR3 protein: CASSSRAGRHQETQYF.

The CDR3 spells CASSQQGLTEAFF. The chain has TRBV19 and TRBJ1-1; as DNA is missing, the TRBD1 call by TCRdb cannot be tested. The V gene's germline CDR1 is LNHDA and CDR2 SQIVND (reference sequence). This CDR3 is built from 13 residues.